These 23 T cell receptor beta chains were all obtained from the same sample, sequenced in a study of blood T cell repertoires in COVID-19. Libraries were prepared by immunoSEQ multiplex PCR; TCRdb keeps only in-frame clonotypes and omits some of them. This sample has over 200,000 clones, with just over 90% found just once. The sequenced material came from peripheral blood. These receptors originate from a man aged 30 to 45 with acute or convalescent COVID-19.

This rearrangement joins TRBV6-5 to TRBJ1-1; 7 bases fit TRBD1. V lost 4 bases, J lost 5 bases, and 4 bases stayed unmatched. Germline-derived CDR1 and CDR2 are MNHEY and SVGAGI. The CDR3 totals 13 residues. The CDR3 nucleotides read TGTGCCAGCAGTTTCCGACAGGGTACTGAAGCTTTCTTT. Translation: CASSFRQGTEAFF.

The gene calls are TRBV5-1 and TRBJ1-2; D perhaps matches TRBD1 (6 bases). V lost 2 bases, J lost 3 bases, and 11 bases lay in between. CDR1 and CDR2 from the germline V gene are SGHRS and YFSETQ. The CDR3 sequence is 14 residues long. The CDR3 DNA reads TGCGCCAGCAGCTTTCTCGCAGGGGACTATGGCTACACCTTC. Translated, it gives CASSFLAGDYGYTF.

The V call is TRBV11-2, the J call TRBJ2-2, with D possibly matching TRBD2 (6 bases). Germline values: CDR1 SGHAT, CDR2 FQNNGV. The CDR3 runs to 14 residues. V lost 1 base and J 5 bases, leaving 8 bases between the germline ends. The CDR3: CASSLGGLTGELFF. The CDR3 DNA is TGTGCCAGCAGCTTAGGGGGACTGACCGGGGAGCTGTTTTTT. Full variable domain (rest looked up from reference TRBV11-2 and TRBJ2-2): EAGVAQSPRYKIIEKRQSVAFWCNPISGHATLYWYQQILGQGPKLLIQFQNNGVVDDSQLPKDRFSAERLKGVDSTLKIQPAKLEDSAVYLCASSLGGLTGELFFGEGSRLTVL.

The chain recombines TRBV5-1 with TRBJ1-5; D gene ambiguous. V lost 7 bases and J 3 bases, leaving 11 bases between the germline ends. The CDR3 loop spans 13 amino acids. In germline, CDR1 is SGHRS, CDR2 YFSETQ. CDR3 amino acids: CASSRGSNQPQHF. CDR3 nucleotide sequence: TGCGCCAGCTCTAGAGGTTCCAATCAGCCCCAGCATTTT.

CDR3 amino acids: CASGDISQPQHF. The DNA for the CDR3 is TGTGCCAGCGGCGACATATCCCAGCCCCAGCATTTT. This chain connects TRBV2 to TRBJ1-5; D is unresolved. Trimming removed 8 bases from V and 7 bases from J, with 12 bases in between. Germline CDR1 is SNHLY and CDR2 is FYNNEI. The CDR3 is made up of 12 amino acids.

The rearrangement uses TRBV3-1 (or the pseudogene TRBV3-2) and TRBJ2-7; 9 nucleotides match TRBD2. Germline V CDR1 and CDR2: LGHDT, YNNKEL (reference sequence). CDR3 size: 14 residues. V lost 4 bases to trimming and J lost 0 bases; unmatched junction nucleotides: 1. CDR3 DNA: TGTGCCAGCAGCCGGACTAGCGCCTCCTACGAGCAGTACTTC. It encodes CASSRTSASYEQYF.

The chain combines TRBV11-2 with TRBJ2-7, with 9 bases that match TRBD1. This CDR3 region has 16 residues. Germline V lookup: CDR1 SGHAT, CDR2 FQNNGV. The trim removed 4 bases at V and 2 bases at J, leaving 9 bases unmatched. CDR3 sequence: CASSSRGGTGTYEQYF. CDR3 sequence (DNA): TGTGCCAGCAGCTCGAGAGGCGGGACAGGGACCTACGAGCAGTACTTC. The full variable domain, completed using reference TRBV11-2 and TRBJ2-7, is EAGVAQSPRYKIIEKRQSVAFWCNPISGHATLYWYQQILGQGPKLLIQFQNNGVVDDSQLPKDRFSAERLKGVDSTLKIQPAKLEDSAVYLCASSSRGGTGTYEQYFGPGTRLTVT.

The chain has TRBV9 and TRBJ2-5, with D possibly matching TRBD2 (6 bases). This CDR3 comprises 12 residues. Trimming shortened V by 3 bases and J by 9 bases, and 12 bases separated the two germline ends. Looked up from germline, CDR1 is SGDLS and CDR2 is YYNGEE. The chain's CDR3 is CASSGRSGAQYF. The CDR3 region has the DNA TGTGCCAGCAGCGGACGGTCGGGGGCCCAGTACTTC.

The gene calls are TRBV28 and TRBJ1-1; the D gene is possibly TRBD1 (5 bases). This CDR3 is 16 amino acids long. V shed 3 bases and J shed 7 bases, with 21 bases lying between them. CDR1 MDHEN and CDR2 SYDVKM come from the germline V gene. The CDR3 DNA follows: TGTGCCAGCAGTTTCCCAACGTCGACAGCACACCATGAAGCTTTCTTT. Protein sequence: CASSFPTSTAHHEAFF.

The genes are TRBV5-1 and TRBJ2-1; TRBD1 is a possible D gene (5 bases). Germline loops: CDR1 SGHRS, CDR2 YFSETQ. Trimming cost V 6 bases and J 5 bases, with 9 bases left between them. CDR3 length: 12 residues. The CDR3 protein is CASKTDDNEQFF. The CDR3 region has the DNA TGCGCCAGCAAGACAGACGACAATGAGCAGTTCTTC.

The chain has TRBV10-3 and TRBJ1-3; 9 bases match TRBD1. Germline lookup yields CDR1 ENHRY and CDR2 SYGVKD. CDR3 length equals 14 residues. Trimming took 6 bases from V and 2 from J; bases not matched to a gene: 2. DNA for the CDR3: TGTGCCATCAGACAGGGGGCTACTGGAAACACCATATATTTT. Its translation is CAIRQGATGNTIYF.

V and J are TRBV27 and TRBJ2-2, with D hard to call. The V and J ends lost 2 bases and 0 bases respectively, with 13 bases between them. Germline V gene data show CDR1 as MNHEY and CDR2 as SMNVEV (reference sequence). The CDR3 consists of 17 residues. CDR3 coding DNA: TGTGCCAGCAGTTTAATAGCCAGTTCTTCGAACACCGGGGAGCTGTTTTTT. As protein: CASSLIASSSNTGELFF.

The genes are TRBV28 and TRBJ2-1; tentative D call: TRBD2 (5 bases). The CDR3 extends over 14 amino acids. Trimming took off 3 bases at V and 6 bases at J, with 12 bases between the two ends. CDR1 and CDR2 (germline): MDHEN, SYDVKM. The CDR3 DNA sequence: TGTGCCAGCAGTTTCCGGGGAGAGGCCAATGAGCAGTTCTTC. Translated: CASSFRGEANEQFF.

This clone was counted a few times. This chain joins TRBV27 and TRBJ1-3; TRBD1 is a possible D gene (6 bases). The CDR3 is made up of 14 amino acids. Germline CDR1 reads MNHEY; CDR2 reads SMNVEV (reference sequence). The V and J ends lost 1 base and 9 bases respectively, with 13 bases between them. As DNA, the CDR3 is TGTGCCAGCAGTTTATTGGGGACATACGGCACCATATATTTT. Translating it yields CASSLLGTYGTIYF.

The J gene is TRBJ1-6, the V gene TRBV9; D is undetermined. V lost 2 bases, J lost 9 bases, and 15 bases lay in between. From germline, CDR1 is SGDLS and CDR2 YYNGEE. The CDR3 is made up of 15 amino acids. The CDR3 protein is CASSVSSTSGSPLHF. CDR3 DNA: TGTGCCAGCAGCGTCTCTTCGACGTCGGGTTCACCCCTCCACTTT.

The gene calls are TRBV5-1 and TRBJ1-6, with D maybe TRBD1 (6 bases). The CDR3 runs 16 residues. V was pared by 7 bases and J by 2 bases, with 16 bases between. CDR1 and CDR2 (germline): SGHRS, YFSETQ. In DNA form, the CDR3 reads TGCGCCAGCCGTCTTGGGGGCCCTGCCTATAATTCACCCCTCCACTTT. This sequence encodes CASRLGGPAYNSPLHF.

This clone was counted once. The CDR3 loop is CASSPNYVAGADTQYF. The DNA of the CDR3 is TGTGCCAGCAGTCCAAACTACGTAGCGGGAGCAGATACGCAGTATTTT. V usage is TRBV27 and J usage is TRBJ2-3; 9 bases fit TRBD2. Germline CDR1 and CDR2: MNHEY and SMNVEV (reference sequence). The CDR3 loop spans 16 amino acids. V lost 5 bases to trimming and J lost 4 bases; unmatched junction nucleotides: 10.

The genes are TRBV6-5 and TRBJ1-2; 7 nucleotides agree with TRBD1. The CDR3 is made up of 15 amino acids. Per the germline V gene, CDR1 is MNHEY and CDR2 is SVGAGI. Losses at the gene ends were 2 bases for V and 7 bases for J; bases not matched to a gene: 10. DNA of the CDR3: TGTGCCAGCAGTTACCCAGGACAGGAGGAAGGTGGCTACACCTTC. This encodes CASSYPGQEEGGYTF.

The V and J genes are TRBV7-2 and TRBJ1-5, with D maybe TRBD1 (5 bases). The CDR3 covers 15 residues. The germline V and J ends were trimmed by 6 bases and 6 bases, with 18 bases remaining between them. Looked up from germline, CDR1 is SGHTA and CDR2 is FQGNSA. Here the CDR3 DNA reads TGTGCCAGCAGTGGGGGGTCGGGAGCAGGTCAGCCCCAGCATTTT. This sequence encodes CASSGGSGAGQPQHF.

CDR3 DNA: TGTGCCTGGAGTGCTGCCGGGTTGTATAATTCACCCCTCCACTTT. This gives the protein CAWSAAGLYNSPLHF. This sequence joins TRBV30 and TRBJ1-6; D not resolved. V was clipped by 1 base and J by 4 bases, with 11 bases between them. The germline V gene has CDR1 GTSNPN and CDR2 SVGIG (reference sequence). The CDR3 loop spans 15 amino acids.

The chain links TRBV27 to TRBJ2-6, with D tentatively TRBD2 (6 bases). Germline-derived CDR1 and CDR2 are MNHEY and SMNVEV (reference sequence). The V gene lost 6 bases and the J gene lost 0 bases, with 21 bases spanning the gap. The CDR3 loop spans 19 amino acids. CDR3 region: CASSLRGVAVSSGANVLTF. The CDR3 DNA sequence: TGTGCCAGCAGCCTAAGAGGGGTAGCGGTTTCCTCTGGGGCCAACGTCCTGACTTTC.

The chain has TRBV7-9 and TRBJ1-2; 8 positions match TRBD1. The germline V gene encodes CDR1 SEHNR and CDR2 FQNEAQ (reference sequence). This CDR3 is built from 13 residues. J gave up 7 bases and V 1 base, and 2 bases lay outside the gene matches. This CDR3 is CASSLVQGAGYTF. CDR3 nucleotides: TGTGCCAGCAGCTTAGTGCAGGGGGCTGGCTACACCTTC.

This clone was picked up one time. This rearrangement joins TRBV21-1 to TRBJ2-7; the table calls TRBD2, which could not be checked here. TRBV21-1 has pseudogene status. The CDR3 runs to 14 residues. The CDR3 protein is CASSTLVGSYEQYF. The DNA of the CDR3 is TGTGCCAGCAGTACCCTAGTTGGGTCCTACGAGCAGTACTTC.